The TCR beta chain under discussion was sequenced for a study of blood T cells in healthy people across ages. It was with a sample-barcoded 5' primer and a J-beta primer mix that a second PCR of about 7 to 12 cycles was run. TCRdb ran MiXCR on the 5' RACE reads and lists one entry per CDR3 protein. The sample holds 1.5 million to 2 million distinct CDR3 sequences, roughly a third seen once. As concerns this clonotype: Its cognate antigen is unknown.

Study-wide points: In these data, TCR beta diversity tracked strongly with naive T cell percentage. Those diversity estimates obtained from one million T cells were thought to be underestimates.

CDR1 is SGDLS and CDR2 is YYNGEE in the germline V gene. V shed 2 bases and J 5 bases; nucleotides not matched to a gene: 5. The CDR3 is 15 amino acids. Each sample yielded at least 5.5 micrograms of PBMC total RNA. The sample was blood. The genes are TRBV9 and TRBJ2-2; 8 nucleotides match TRBD1. This TCR was recovered from a woman aged 25 to 45 in good health. The CDR3 is CASSVSGGWTGELFF. The CDR3 nucleotides read TGTGCCAGCAGCGTTTCAGGGGGCTGGACCGGGGAGCTGTTTTTT.